This T cell receptor (beta chain) was sequenced during a study of cytotoxic CD8 clonotypes in ibrutinib-treated CLL. Study-wide background: The study recorded mean values of approximately 260,000 productive templates and 94,082 productive rearrangements per sample. Whole-study results and caveats: In comparison with age-matched healthy donors, baseline clonality was higher and tracked circulating CD8+ T-cell counts. Higher clonality was seen at ibrutinib response and a return toward baseline at progression.

The germline V and J ends were trimmed by 7 bases and 0 bases, with 12 bases remaining between them. This CDR3 is 14 amino acids long. CDR1 is LNHDA and CDR2 is SQIVND in the germline V gene (reference sequence). Sequencing sought depths of 1 in 200,000 to 1 in 1 million T cells. Generated by immunoSEQ multiplex PCR, the TCRdb table keeps only in-frame clones and is missing some. The sample has approximately 12,000 clones, approximately 67% seen once; the top ten hold roughly 23%. A single count supports this clone. Its antigen is not known. This TCR was recovered from a human donor with chronic lymphocytic leukemia. The sample here was PBMCs, taken before ibrutinib treatment. This chain links TRBV19 with TRBJ2-5, with D perhaps TRBD2 (5 bases). CDR3 sequence reads: CASKRAVYQETQYF. As DNA, the CDR3 is TGTGCCAGTAAGAGGGCAGTCTACCAAGAGACCCAGTACTTC.